By its share, the clone carrying this TCR beta chain is medium-sized. J gave up 2 bases and V 1 base, and 4 bases lay outside the gene matches. Per the germline V gene, CDR1 is SGHVS and CDR2 is FNYEAQ. The CDR3 runs to 16 residues. The time point here: sample taken at primary tumor resection. Untreated early-stage non-small cell lung cancer patients, about 70 in total, were the donors. TCRs were sequenced from unsorted whole RNA of tumor, nontumor lung or PBMC. On each TCR cDNA molecule, a unique molecular identifier was present. In TCRdb, the 5' RACE reads were re-called with MiXCR into one record per CDR3 protein. The sample consists of under 4,000 distinct CDR3 sequences, roughly 2.9% of them appearing once. This record belongs to a study of spatial heterogeneity in lung cancer. In the study overall: Averaged across combinations, each unique TCR and UMI pairing appeared more than ten times in raw reads, which were uncorrected.

The sample consisted of normal lung tissue next to the tumor, taken at surgery. The sequence derives from a female donor with early-stage non-small cell lung cancer. V and J are TRBV7-6 and TRBJ1-4; 7 bases map to TRBD1. The CDR3 nucleotides read TGTGCCAGCAGCTTAGGAGGGGGCGGCACTAATGAAAAACTGTTTTTT. Residues: CASSLGGGGTNEKLFF.